Below, one T cell receptor (beta chain) is given with its context. The sample belongs to a study of cytomegalovirus exposure and HLA in healthy donors. The method was immunoSEQ multiplex PCR; TCRdb's version includes in-frame clones alone and lacks a portion of them. This sample carries almost 65,000 clones, roughly 91% of them seen once, and the ten largest clones take around 1.5%. In germline, CDR1 is SNHLY, CDR2 FYNNEI. V gave up 5 bases and J gave up 6 bases, with 8 bases separating them. The CDR3 is made up of 11 amino acids. Sequencing was carried out using PBMCs. The TCR was taken from a woman younger than 35 in good health and CMV-seronegative. V gene TRBV2 combines with J gene TRBJ2-7; no firm D call. The DNA of the CDR3 is TGTGCCAGCAGTACTTTATTCGAGCAGTACTTC. Translation gives CASSTLFEQYF.